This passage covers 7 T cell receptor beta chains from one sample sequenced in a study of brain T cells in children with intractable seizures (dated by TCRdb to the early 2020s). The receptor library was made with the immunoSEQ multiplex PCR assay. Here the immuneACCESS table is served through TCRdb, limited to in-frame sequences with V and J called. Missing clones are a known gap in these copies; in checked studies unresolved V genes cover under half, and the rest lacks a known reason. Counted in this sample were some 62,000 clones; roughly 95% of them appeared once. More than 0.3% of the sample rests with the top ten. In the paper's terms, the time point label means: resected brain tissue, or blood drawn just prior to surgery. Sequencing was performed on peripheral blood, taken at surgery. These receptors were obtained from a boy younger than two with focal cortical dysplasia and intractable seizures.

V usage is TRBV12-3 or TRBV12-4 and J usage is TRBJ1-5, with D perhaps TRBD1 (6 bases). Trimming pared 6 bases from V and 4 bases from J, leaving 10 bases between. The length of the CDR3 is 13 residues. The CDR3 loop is CASRRGDNQPQHF. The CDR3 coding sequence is TGTGCCAGCAGAAGGGGGGATAATCAGCCCCAGCATTTT.

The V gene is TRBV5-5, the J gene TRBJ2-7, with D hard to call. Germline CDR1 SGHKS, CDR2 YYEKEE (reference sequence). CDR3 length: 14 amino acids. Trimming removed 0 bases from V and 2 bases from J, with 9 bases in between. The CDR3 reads CASSLVHQPYEQYF. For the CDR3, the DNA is TGTGCCAGCAGCTTGGTCCACCAACCCTACGAGCAGTACTTC. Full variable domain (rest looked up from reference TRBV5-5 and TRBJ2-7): DAGVTQSPTHLIKTRGQQVTLRCSPISGHKSVSWYQQVLGQGPQFIFQYYEKEERGRGNFPDRFSARQFPNYSSELNVNALLLGDSALYLCASSLVHQPYEQYFGPGTRLTVT.

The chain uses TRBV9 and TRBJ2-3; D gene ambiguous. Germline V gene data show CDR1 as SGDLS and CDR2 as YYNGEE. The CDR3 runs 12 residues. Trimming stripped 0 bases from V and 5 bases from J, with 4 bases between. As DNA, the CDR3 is TGTGCCAGCAGCGTAGGAGGAGATACGCAGTATTTT. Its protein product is CASSVGGDTQYF.

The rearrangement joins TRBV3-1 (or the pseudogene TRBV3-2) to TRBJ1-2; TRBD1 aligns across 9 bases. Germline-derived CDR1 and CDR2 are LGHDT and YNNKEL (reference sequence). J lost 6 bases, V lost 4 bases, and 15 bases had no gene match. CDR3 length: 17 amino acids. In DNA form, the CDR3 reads TGTGCCAGCAGCCTAACAGGGGGCCACACCACATCCCATGGCTACACCTTC. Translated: CASSLTGGHTTSHGYTF.

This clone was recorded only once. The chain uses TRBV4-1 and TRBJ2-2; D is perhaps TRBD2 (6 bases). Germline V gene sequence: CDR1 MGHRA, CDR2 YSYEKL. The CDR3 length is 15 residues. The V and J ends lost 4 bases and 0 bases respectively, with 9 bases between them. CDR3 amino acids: CASSPREPNTGELFF. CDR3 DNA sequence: TGCGCCAGCAGCCCCCGGGAGCCGAACACCGGGGAGCTGTTTTTT.

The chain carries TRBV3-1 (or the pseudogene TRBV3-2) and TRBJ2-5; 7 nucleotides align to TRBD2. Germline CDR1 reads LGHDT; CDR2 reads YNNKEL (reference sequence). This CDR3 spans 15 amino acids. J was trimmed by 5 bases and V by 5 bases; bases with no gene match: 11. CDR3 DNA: TGTGCCAGCAGCTGGTACGAAGCGGGGCGGGAGACCCAGTACTTC. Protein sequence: CASSWYEAGRETQYF.

The CDR3 coding sequence is TGCGCCAGCAGCCACGACGCTTTCGCAGAGGGCAATGAGCAGTTCTTC. Translation gives CASSHDAFAEGNEQFF. This chain links TRBV4-3 with TRBJ2-1, with TRBD2 as a possible D gene (5 bases). Looked up from germline, CDR1 is LGHNA and CDR2 is YSLEER. Trimming shortened V by 3 bases and J by 6 bases, and 18 bases separated the two germline ends. The CDR3 runs to 16 residues.